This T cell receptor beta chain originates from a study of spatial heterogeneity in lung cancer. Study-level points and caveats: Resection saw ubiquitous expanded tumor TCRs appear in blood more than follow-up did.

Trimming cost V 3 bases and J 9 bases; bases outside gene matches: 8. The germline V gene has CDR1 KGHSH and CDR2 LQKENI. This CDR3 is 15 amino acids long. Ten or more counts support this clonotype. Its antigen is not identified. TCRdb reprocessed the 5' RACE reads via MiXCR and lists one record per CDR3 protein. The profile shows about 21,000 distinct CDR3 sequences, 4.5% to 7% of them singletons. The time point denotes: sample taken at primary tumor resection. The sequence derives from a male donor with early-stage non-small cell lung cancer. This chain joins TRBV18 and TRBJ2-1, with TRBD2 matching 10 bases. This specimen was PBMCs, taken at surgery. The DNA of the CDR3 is TGTGCCAGCTCACCCCAGCCTAGCGGGGGAGGTGAGCAGTTCTTC. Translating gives CASSPQPSGGGEQFF.